This T cell receptor beta chain originates from a study of monozygotic twins with inflammatory bowel disease. Study results and limitations: T cell subtypes were not distinguishable in this analysis.

Total RNA from whole blood was isolated with no T cell sorting. TCR libraries were prepared from 3,500 to 4,500 ng total RNA each. TCRdb reprocessed the 5' RACE reads; each CDR3 protein has one entry and no DNA is given. Its table records about 330,000 distinct CDR3 sequences. With respect to this clonotype: Its target is not known.

CDR3 length: 14 amino acids. The chain joins TRBV12-3 or TRBV12-4 to TRBJ1-2; there is no DNA to check the TCRdb D call of TRBD1. This TCR was sampled from a human donor with ulcerative colitis or Crohn's disease, or a healthy co-twin of an affected twin (not recorded which). Input material: blood. CDR3: CASSRRGANYGYTF.